This T cell receptor beta chain emerged from a study of long-term antiretroviral therapy in people with HIV. With respect to this clone: The germline gene is not matched at one end of the junction; a read error may be the cause. The same CDR3 is also encoded by other DNA sequences in this sample.

The immunoSEQ assay was v3.0, run at survey level. Only in-frame clones appear in the TCRdb table, and some are missing; sequencing was by immunoSEQ multiplex PCR. The data show 20,000 to 25,000 clones, 84% seen once. The receptor's source is a man younger than 35 with HIV. The source material was unsorted PBMCs, sampled 0.1 years before starting antiretroviral therapy.

The CDR3, as DNA: TGTGCCAGCTCGCCGACAGTTAACGATGGCTACACCTTC. Amino acids: CASSPTVNDGYTF. The chain is built from TRBV18 and TRBJ1-2; D may be TRBD1 (5 bases). Germline assignment: CDR1 KGHSH and CDR2 LQKENI. The CDR3 sequence is 13 residues long.